This T cell receptor beta chain came from a study of blood T cell repertoires in COVID-19. Study details: Cohort 3 donors counted as recovered after two negative PCRs, clearance, or resolved symptoms.

Repertoires were generated with immunoSEQ multiplex PCR, while TCRdb's copy carries only in-frame clones and drops some. This sample has roughly 340,000 clones, with approximately 89% found just once. CDR1 is SNHLY and CDR2 is FYNNEI in the germline V gene. Trimming pared 2 bases from V and 3 bases from J, leaving 41 bases between. CDR3 length: 24 amino acids. Participants were aged about 18 to 89 years from approximately 23 US areas. Categorization into cohorts depended on clinical history that participants reported. Sequenced input: PBMCs or T cells enriched from blood (not recorded which). The TCR was taken from a man aged 40-49 years in a cohort exposed to, infected with or recovered from COVID-19 (not recorded which). The genes are TRBV2 and TRBJ2-7; D might be TRBD1 (6 bases). The CDR3 coding sequence is TGTGCCAGCAGTGAAAATAGGTTGGTTCCTAAGGTGGGAAGCGGACCAGGGGATTTCTACGAGCAGTACTTC. The encoded protein is CASSENRLVPKVGSGPGDFYEQYF. The whole variable domain, remainder taken from reference TRBV2 and TRBJ2-7, is EPEVTQTPSHQVTQMGQEVILRCVPISNHLYFYWYRQILGQKVEFLVSFYNNEISEKSEIFDDQFSVERPDGSNFTLKIRSTKLEDSAMYFCASSENRLVPKVGSGPGDFYEQYFGPGTRLTVT.